This TCR beta chain is from a study of CD8 T cells in ankylosing spondylitis. Findings and limits, study-wide: Matched ankylosing spondylitis synovial fluid reportedly showed significant enrichment of disease-linked clones.

This clonotype was recorded a few times. Its antigen is not identified. This CDR3 contains 12 residues. The V and J ends lost 3 bases and 11 bases respectively, with 16 bases between them. Germline CDR1 reads DFQATT; CDR2 reads SNEGSKA (reference sequence). Each CDR3 protein is one row after TCRdb ran MiXCR on the 5' RACE reads. The table records some 87,000 distinct CDR3 sequences, around 27% of them present only once. The chain recombines TRBV20-1 with TRBJ1-2, with D possibly being TRBD1 (6 bases). Sequencing was carried out using blood, either unsorted or a sorted T cell fraction (not recorded which). This TCR derives from a male donor with ankylosing spondylitis or in good health (not recorded which). This CDR3 reads CSARARSTGYTF. In DNA, the CDR3 is TGCAGTGCTAGGGCCAGATCTACAGGGTACACCTTC.